This T cell receptor beta chain was found in a study of blood T cell repertoires in COVID-19. Background on the study: The United States, Italy and Spain provided the acute and convalescent COVID-19 samples.

Germline V CDR1 and CDR2: SGHKS, YYEKEE (reference sequence). The CDR3 is 15 amino acids. V gave up 0 bases and J gave up 4 bases, with 13 bases separating them. Authors' analysis steps: The authors estimated nucleated cell counts from reference gene primer amplification. Profiling relied on immunoSEQ multiplex PCR, and the TCRdb table lists in-frame clones only, not all of them. Clonal size and the V and J genes are those of that table, whereas D and trimming came from the DNA. Of about 190,000 clones listed, 90% are singletons. V usage is TRBV5-5 and J usage is TRBJ1-2; D is possibly TRBD1 (6 bases). Source material: peripheral blood. The clonotype comes from a middle-aged man with acute or convalescent COVID-19. The CDR3 coding sequence is TGTGCCAGCAGCTTGGAGACAGGAATTCTCTATGGCTACACCTTC. Residues: CASSLETGILYGYTF.